The subject of this entry is one T cell receptor (beta chain). Its antigen is still unknown. Per-base quality was not reported, and no clone a single base away is much larger than it. The data are from a study of long-term antiretroviral therapy in people with HIV (dated by TCRdb to between 2021 and 2023). Concerning the study at large: Collection of the earliest samples took place about a decade ahead of the 2015 WHO recommendation for immediate ART, at a time when ART was typically delayed until CD4 counts fell. This retrospective serial study examined whether starting ART and sustained HIV suppression were associated with changes in the composition and diversity of the TRB repertoire in peripheral blood. A total of roughly 180 cryopreserved PBMC samples were contributed to the cohort by 30 adults with confirmed HIV infection, with samples collected serially over a mean of 6 years (range 1-12). Among the 30 to 35 participants with HIV, eleven were female. No cross-contamination during QIAcube processing turned up in test extractions that ran a monoclonal T-cell line alongside 33 polyclonal samples.

Inclusion was restricted to participants for whom at least one PBMC sample before ART initiation and at least two post-ART samples were available. Treatment was received in the United States of America by all participants with HIV. Before DNA extraction, cryopreserved samples containing roughly 0.9-11 million PBMC were thawed and washed. At the time of the earliest PBMC sample, participants with HIV were aged between about 20 and 60 years. PBMC samples from each participant spanned 1-4 timepoints before ART initiation and 2-8 timepoints after ART initiation, with a median of 7 samples. Serial HIV viral load, CD4+ T-cell count, ART history and demographic data were obtained for every participant. Genomic DNA was extracted from unsorted PBMC with a Qiagen kit on a QIAcube, with processing performed in batches of 12 samples. The investigation overall reported the following: Inferences about post-ART repertoire changes were limited because no data were available on ART adherence, viral resistance or therapy changes. Expanded TRB clones identified before ART initiation dominated the repertoire across all time points, though the dominance fluctuated and decreased in many PLHIV after ART. Because pre-ART samples had limited cell numbers, profiling was done on unsorted PBMC rather than on sorted CD4+ and CD8+ T cells. CDR3 length ranges in HIV repertoires were narrower than in controls, and network structure suggested an antigen-experienced repertoire with only a slight naive shift after ART. Owing to limited PBMC availability, only the TCR beta chain was sequenced, without alpha chain pairing. Starting ART was linked to a significant rise in TRB diversity, yet even after long-term ART the diversity remained significantly lower than in transplant donor controls. Samples dated from the mid-2000s to the late 2010s, and the ART regimens used may be less effective than current ones.

CDR1 and CDR2 were assigned from the germline V gene (reference sequence) as DFQATT and SNEGSKA. The CDR3 measures 10 amino acids from cysteine to phenylalanine. Only the CDR3 DNA is retained, 30 bases long and in frame from the first base. At the junction V is shortened by 3 bases and J by 7 bases, with 4 bases in between. The immunoSEQ hsTCRB v3.0 assay was used at survey level resolution to sequence the TRB variable region. A depth of 40,000-50,000 T-cell genomes per sample was targeted for TRB sequencing. An Illumina MiSeq with a v3 150-cycle kit was used to sequence the pooled TRB libraries. The study's processing was this. Analysis of repertoires was carried out in R inside a reproducible Nextflow workflow spanning QC, data transformation and analysis. LymphoSeq2, an R package for exploring AIRR-Seq data, was used to implement custom analyses. After excluding a handful of samples that yielded fewer than 5000 total TRB sequences, 190 or so HIV repertoires remained for analysis. Among the 180 to 200 HIV repertoires that were kept, under 60 were collected before ART initiation and some 130 were collected after ART initiation. Repertoires were downsampled to 5000 TRB nucleotide sequences, and summary statistics were averaged over 100 downsampling iterations. Only TRB sequences with CDR3 regions of at least seven amino acids were retained for analysis. A Shannon entropy-derived clonality score and the Gini coefficient were used to measure diversity. In the repertoire networks, any two of the top 5000 CDR3 amino acid sequences were linked whenever the two sequences differed by an edit distance of one. GLIPH2 predicted antigen specificity groups and MHC restriction for TRB CDR3 amino acid sequences. To flag known associations with CMV, EBV, HIV or tissue antigens, CDR3 amino acid sequences were compared against VDJdb and McPAS-TCR. Pre-ART, post-ART and control groups were compared with Wilcoxon signed-rank tests and Holm-Bonferroni correction. TCRdb retrieved this table from immuneACCESS and kept in-frame rearrangements only. Not all clones are present; in checked studies, unresolved V genes account for under half, and no reason is known for the remainder. V, J and clone size reflect that table, while D and trimming were determined from the DNA. Present in this sample are 25,000 to 30,000 clones, approximately 90% of which were seen just once. Around 8% of the sample lies in the top ten.

The receptor chain draws on TRBV20-1 and TRBJ1-3; the D gene identity is not certain. This TCR was recovered from a man aged 50 to 59 with HIV. Sequencing was performed on unsorted PBMCs, taken 3.2 years before starting antiretroviral therapy. This receptor has the CDR3 CSARSNTIYF. The sequence in DNA is TGCAGTGCTAGGAGTAACACCATATATTTT.